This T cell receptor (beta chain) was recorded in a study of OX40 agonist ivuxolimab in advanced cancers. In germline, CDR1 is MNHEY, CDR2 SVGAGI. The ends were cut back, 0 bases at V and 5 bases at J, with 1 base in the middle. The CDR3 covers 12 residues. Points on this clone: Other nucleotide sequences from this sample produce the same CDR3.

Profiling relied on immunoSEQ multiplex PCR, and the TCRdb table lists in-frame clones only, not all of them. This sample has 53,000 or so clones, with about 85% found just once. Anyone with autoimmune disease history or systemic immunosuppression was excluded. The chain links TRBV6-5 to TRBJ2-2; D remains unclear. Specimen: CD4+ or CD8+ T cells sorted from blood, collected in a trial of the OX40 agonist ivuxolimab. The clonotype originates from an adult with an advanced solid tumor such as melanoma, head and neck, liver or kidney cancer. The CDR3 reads CASSYSTGELFF. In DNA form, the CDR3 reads TGTGCCAGCAGTTACTCTACCGGGGAGCTGTTTTTT.